What follows are 20 T cell receptor beta chains derived from one specimen sequenced in a study of human T cells and chemical hapten exposure. The time point was: patch test 1, 2 weeks after DPC sensitization. The treatment here: therapeutic diphenylcyclopropenone sensitization with weekly scalp DPC. TCRdb fed the RACE reads into MiXCR, producing one record per CDR3 protein. This sample yields about 110,000 distinct CDR3 sequences, of which approximately 10% are seen a single time; 3% to 4.5% belongs to the top ten. The sample here was whole blood, taken in connection with sensitization to the hapten diphenylcyclopropenone (DPC). These TCRs come from a woman aged 40 to 50 with alopecia areata. Some clones in this sample may be carry-over from other donors' samples.

This clonotype was seen a handful of times. The gene calls are TRBV30 and TRBJ2-5; 10 bases agree with TRBD2. J lost 4 bases, V lost 0 bases, and 14 bases had no gene match. Germline lookup yields CDR1 GTSNPN and CDR2 SVGIG (reference sequence). The CDR3 extends over 18 amino acids. This chain's CDR3 is CAWSVPGIAGGGGETQYF. The CDR3 nucleotides are TGTGCCTGGAGTGTACCTGGGATAGCGGGAGGAGGAGGAGAGACCCAGTACTTC.

The gene calls are TRBV3-1 and TRBJ2-4; 7 bases line up with TRBD1. This CDR3 spans 15 amino acids. Trimming removed 2 bases from V and 3 bases from J; junction bases left unmatched: 4. Germline-derived CDR1 and CDR2 are LGHDT and YNNKEL (reference sequence). In DNA form, the CDR3 reads TGTGCCAGCAGCCAAAGTGGGACAGACAAAAACATTCAGTACTTC. Translated: CASSQSGTDKNIQYF.

The J gene is TRBJ2-7, the V gene TRBV5-5; 7 nucleotides agree with TRBD2. Germline V CDR1 and CDR2: SGHKS, YYEKEE (reference sequence). With 4 bases clipped from V and 6 bases from J, the junction kept 13 bases outside the gene matches. The CDR3 is 15 residues long. CDR3 coding DNA: TGTGCCAGCAGCCCGGGACTATCCCGGGGCGCCGAGCAGTACTTC. Translating gives CASSPGLSRGAEQYF.

J is TRBJ2-3 and V is TRBV7-2, with 10 bases identical to TRBD2. V lost 5 bases and J lost 4; bases outside the gene matches: 6. Germline V CDR1 and CDR2: SGHTA, FQGNSA. This CDR3 comprises 15 residues. CDR3 sequence reads: CASSRAGGPADTQYF. CDR3 DNA: TGTGCCAGCAGCCGAGCGGGGGGGCCAGCAGATACGCAGTATTTT. Full variable domain (remainder filled in from reference TRBV7-2 and TRBJ2-3): GAGVSQSPSNKVTEKGKDVELRCDPISGHTALYWYRQSLGQGLEFLIYFQGNSAPDKSGLPSDRFSAERTGGSVSTLTIQRTQQEDSAVYLCASSRAGGPADTQYFGPGTRLTVL.

This clonotype was recorded a few times. V gene TRBV12-3 or TRBV12-4 combines with J gene TRBJ2-1, with 9 bases that match TRBD1. V shed 5 bases and J 9 bases; nucleotides not matched to a gene: 8. This CDR3 is 14 amino acids long. This chain's CDR3 is CASSHLTGGGEQFF. Here the CDR3 DNA reads TGTGCCAGCAGTCACCTCACAGGGGGCGGTGAGCAGTTCTTC.

The chain has TRBV18 and TRBJ2-7; unclear D gene. Trimming took 6 bases from V and 2 from J, leaving 11 bases between them. The germline V gene encodes CDR1 KGHSH and CDR2 LQKENI. CDR3 length: 13 residues. The CDR3 here is CASSPDYPYEQYF. For the CDR3, the DNA is TGTGCCAGCTCCCCAGATTACCCCTACGAGCAGTACTTC. Together with reference TRBV18 and TRBJ2-7, the CDR3 gives the full variable domain: NAGVMQNPRHLVRRRGQEARLRCSPMKGHSHVYWYRQLPEEGLKFMVYLQKENIIDESGMPKERFSAEFPKEGPSILRIQQVVRGDSAAYFCASSPDYPYEQYFGPGTRLTVT.

This clonotype has a count of ten or more. As DNA, the CDR3 is TGTGCCTGGAGTGTATCAGGGACCTCCTATAATTCACCCCTCCACTTT. It translates to CAWSVSGTSYNSPLHF. This chain links TRBV30 with TRBJ1-6, with D possibly TRBD1 on 5 matching bases. Trimming shortened V by 0 bases and J by 0 bases, and 9 bases separated the two germline ends. Per germline, CDR1 GTSNPN and CDR2 SVGIG (reference sequence). The CDR3 covers 16 residues.

This clonotype was seen at least ten times. The chain joins TRBV7-2 to TRBJ2-1; D is possibly TRBD1 (5 bases). V lost 2 bases and J lost 5, with 7 bases in between. This CDR3 region has 13 residues. CDR1 is SGHTA and CDR2 is FQGNSA in the germline V gene. CDR3 loop: CASSLSRDNEQFF. In DNA form, the CDR3 reads TGTGCCAGCAGCTTATCCAGGGACAATGAGCAGTTCTTC.

This clonotype was seen more than once but under ten times. The chain combines TRBV5-6 with TRBJ2-7; a weak D match, TRBD1 (7 bases). The germline V gene encodes CDR1 SGHDT and CDR2 YYEEEE. This CDR3 has 13 residues. With 2 bases removed from V and 4 bases from J, the gap between germline ends came to 10 bases. This CDR3 reads CASSLQGRYEQYF. DNA for the CDR3: TGTGCCAGCAGCTTACAGGGGAGGTACGAGCAGTACTTC.

This clonotype was seen repeatedly, ten times or more. The V gene is TRBV24-1, the J gene TRBJ2-3; 13 bases agree with TRBD2. V dropped 1 base and J dropped 4; count of bases not matched to a gene: 4. This CDR3 has 17 amino acids. Germline CDR1 reads KGHDR; CDR2 reads SFDVKD. CDR3: CATSDFGLAGAPDTQYF. CDR3 bases: TGTGCCACCAGTGATTTCGGACTAGCGGGAGCCCCAGATACGCAGTATTTT.

In this sample, this clonotype turned up many times. V gene TRBV5-4 combines with J gene TRBJ2-1, with 10 bases aligning to TRBD1. Germline values: CDR1 SGHNT, CDR2 YYREEE (reference sequence). The CDR3 runs 16 residues. V gave up 4 bases and J gave up 7 bases; unmatched junction bases: 11. CDR3 DNA: TGTGCCAGCAGCGATGCGGACAGGGGGAAGGGAAATGAGCAGTTCTTC. Translated, it gives CASSDADRGKGNEQFF. The whole variable domain, remainder taken from reference TRBV5-4 and TRBJ2-1, is ETGVTQSPTHLIKTRGQQVTLRCSSQSGHNTVSWYQQALGQGPQFIFQYYREEENGRGNFPPRFSGLQFPNYSSELNVNALELDDSALYLCASSDADRGKGNEQFFGPGTRLTVL.

In this sample, this clonotype turned up a few times. This sequence joins TRBV7-2 and TRBJ2-3, with D maybe TRBD2 (5 bases). CDR3 length equals 13 residues. CDR1 is SGHTA, CDR2 FQGNSA, per germline. V was cut by 5 bases and J by 0 bases, with 6 bases left in between. DNA of the CDR3: TGTGCCAGCAGCCGGACTAGCACAGATACGCAGTATTTT. Translating gives CASSRTSTDTQYF.

A note on this clonotype: This may come from a read error, since a much larger clone is one base off. The rearrangement links TRBV6-2 or TRBV6-3 to TRBJ2-7, with 10 positions matching TRBD2. The CDR3 is 14 amino acids. Germline V gives CDR1 MNHEY, CDR2 SVGEGT. The DNA for the CDR3 is TGTACCAGCAGAGGACTAGCGGTTCCATACGAGCAGTACTTC. It is translated as CTSRGLAVPYEQYF.

In its sample, this clonotype was seen a few times. The chain recombines TRBV4-2 with TRBJ2-1; TRBD2 aligns across 13 bases. The CDR3 is 15 amino acids. The germline V gene has CDR1 LGHNA and CDR2 YNFKEQ. With V trimmed by 6 bases and J by 8 bases, 7 bases remained unmatched. CDR3 bases: TGTGCCAGCAGGACCGGGACTAGCGGGGTGGATGAGCAGTTCTTC. It translates to CASRTGTSGVDEQFF.

The genes are TRBV12-3 or TRBV12-4 and TRBJ1-2; tentatively, D is TRBD1 (5 bases). Trimming pared 5 bases from V and 4 bases from J, leaving 11 bases between. The CDR3 has 13 amino acids. The CDR3 reads CASSPSGPYGYTF. The CDR3 coding sequence is TGTGCCAGCAGTCCCTCGGGACCCTATGGCTACACCTTC.

This rearrangement joins TRBV7-9 to TRBJ1-4, with D perhaps TRBD1 (6 bases). Germline V gene sequence: CDR1 SEHNR, CDR2 FQNEAQ (reference sequence). The CDR3 is 13 residues long. The V end was cut by 5 bases, the J end by 11 bases, with 15 bases between. The CDR3 protein is CASSGTGGQKLFF. The CDR3 DNA reads as TGTGCCAGCAGCGGTACTGGGGGCCAGAAACTGTTTTTT.

The CDR3 sequence: CASSPPGGVREKLFF. The CDR3 DNA follows: TGTGCCAGCAGCCCCCCCGGGGGGGTACGGGAAAAACTGTTTTTT. The chain employs TRBV7-2 and TRBJ1-4, with D possibly matching TRBD1 (5 bases). The germline V and J ends were trimmed by 5 bases and 8 bases, with 18 bases remaining between them. The germline CDR1 and CDR2 sequences are SGHTA and FQGNSA. The CDR3 has 15 amino acids.

This clonotype showed up many times. The chain couples TRBV2 to TRBJ2-3; TRBD1 matches 7 bases. This CDR3 has 16 amino acids. The V gene end was trimmed by 8 bases and the J gene end by 2 bases; junction bases not matched to a gene: 13. Per germline, CDR1 SNHLY and CDR2 FYNNEI. CDR3 amino acids: CASLSRGLLPTDTQYF. The CDR3 DNA reads TGTGCCAGCCTTTCGAGGGGGCTTCTACCCACAGATACGCAGTATTTT.

This clonotype was detected ten times or more. The chain uses TRBV27 and TRBJ1-2; TRBD1 might be the D (5 bases). CDR3 length: 17 residues. Germline lookup yields CDR1 MNHEY and CDR2 SMNVEV (reference sequence). The ends were cut back, 5 bases at V and 9 bases at J, with 28 bases in the middle. In nucleotides, the CDR3 is TGTGCCAGCAGTCCACTCTCCCTGCGTGTCGCAGGGTGGCGCTACACCTTC. Translation gives CASSPLSLRVAGWRYTF.

This clonotype was recorded at least ten times. V usage is TRBV18 and J usage is TRBJ1-2; D ambiguous. The CDR3 covers 14 residues. V lost 4 bases, J lost 4 bases, and 13 bases lay in between. Per germline, CDR1 KGHSH and CDR2 LQKENI. CDR3 nucleotides: TGTGCCAGCTCACTCCCGGAGATTAGCTATGGCTACACCTTC. The encoded protein is CASSLPEISYGYTF.